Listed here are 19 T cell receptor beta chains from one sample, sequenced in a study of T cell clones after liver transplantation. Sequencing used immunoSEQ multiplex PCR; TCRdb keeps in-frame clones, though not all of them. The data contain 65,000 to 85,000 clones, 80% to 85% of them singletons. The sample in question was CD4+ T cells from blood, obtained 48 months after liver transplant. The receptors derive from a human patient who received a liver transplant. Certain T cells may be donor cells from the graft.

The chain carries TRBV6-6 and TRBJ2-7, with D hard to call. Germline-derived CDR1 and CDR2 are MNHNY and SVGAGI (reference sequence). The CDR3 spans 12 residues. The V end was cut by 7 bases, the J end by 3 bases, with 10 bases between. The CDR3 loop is CASNDQIYEQYF. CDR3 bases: TGTGCCAGCAATGATCAGATCTACGAGCAGTACTTC.

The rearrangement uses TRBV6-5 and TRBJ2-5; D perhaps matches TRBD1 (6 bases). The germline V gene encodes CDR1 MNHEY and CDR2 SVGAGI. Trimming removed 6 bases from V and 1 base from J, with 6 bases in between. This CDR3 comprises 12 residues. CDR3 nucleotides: TGTGCCAGCAGCAGGGGCCAAGAGACCCAGTACTTC. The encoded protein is CASSRGQETQYF.

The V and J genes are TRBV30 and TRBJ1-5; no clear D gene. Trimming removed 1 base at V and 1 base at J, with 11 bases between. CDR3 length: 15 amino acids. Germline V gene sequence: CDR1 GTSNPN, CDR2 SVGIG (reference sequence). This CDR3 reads CAWSALQLSNQPQHF. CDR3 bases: TGTGCCTGGAGTGCCCTTCAACTAAGCAATCAGCCCCAGCATTTT.

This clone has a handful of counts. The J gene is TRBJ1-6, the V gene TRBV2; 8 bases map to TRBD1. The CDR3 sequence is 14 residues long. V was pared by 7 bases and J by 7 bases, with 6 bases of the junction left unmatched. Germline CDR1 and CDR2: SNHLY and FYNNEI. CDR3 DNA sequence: TGTGCCAGCACCCTGGACAGGGCAAATTCACCCCTCCACTTT. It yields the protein CASTLDRANSPLHF.

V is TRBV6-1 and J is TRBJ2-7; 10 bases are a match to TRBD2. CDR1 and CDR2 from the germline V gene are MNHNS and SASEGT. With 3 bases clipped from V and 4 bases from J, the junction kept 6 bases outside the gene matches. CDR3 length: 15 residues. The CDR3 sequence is CASSELAGVFYEQYF. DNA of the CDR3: TGTGCCAGCAGTGAGCTAGCGGGAGTCTTTTACGAGCAGTACTTC.

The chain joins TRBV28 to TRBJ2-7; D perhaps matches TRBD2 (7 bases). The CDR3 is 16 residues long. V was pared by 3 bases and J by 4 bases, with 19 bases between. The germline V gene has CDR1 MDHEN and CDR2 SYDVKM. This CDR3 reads CASSLDRGLERYEQYF. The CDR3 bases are TGTGCCAGCAGTTTGGACAGAGGACTAGAGAGGTACGAGCAGTACTTC.

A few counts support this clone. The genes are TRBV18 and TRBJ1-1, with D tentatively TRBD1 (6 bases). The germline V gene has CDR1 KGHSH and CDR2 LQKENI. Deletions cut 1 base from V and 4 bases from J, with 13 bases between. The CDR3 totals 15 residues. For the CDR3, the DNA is TGTGCCAGCTCACCACAGGAGTGGGGGCGCACTGAAGCTTTCTTT. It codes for CASSPQEWGRTEAFF. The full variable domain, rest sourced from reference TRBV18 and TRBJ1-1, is NAGVMQNPRHLVRRRGQEARLRCSPMKGHSHVYWYRQLPEEGLKFMVYLQKENIIDESGMPKERFSAEFPKEGPSILRIQQVVRGDSAAYFCASSPQEWGRTEAFFGQGTRLTVV.

CDR3 loop: CASSSRDGTEAFF. The CDR3 bases are TGTGCCAGCAGTTCCCGGGATGGAACTGAAGCTTTCTTT. The rearrangement uses TRBV6-6 and TRBJ1-1; D is undetermined. The CDR3 extends over 13 amino acids. Germline values: CDR1 MNHNY, CDR2 SVGAGI (reference sequence). Trimming shortened V by 4 bases and J by 5 bases, and 11 bases separated the two germline ends.

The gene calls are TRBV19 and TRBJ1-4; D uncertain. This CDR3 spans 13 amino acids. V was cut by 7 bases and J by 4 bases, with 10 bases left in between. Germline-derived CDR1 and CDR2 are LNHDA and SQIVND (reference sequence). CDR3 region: CASKRVDNEKLFF. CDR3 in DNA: TGTGCCAGTAAAAGGGTGGATAATGAAAAACTGTTTTTT. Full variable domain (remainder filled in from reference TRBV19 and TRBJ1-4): DGGITQSPKYLFRKEGQNVTLSCEQNLNHDAMYWYRQDPGQGLRLIYYSQIVNDFQKGDIAEGYSVSREKKESFPLTVTSAQKNPTAFYLCASKRVDNEKLFFGSGTQLSVL.

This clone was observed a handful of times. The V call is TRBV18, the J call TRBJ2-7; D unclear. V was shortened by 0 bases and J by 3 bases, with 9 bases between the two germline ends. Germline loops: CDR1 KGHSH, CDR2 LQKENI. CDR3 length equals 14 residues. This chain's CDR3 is CASSPPPGNYEQYF. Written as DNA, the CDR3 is TGTGCCAGCTCACCACCTCCCGGAAACTACGAGCAGTACTTC.

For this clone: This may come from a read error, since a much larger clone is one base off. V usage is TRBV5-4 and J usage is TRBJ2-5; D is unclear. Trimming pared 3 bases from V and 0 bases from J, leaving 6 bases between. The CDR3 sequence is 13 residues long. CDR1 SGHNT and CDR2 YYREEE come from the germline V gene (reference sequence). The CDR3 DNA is TGTGCCAGCAGCTCAGTGAACCAAGAGACCCAGTACTTC. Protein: CASSSVNQETQYF.

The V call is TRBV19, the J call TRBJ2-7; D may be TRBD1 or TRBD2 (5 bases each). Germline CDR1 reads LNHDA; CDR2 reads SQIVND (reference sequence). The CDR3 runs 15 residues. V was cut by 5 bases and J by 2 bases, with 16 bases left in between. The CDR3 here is CASSPRDPSPYEQYF. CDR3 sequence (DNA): TGTGCCAGTAGTCCCCGGGACCCCTCCCCCTACGAGCAGTACTTC.

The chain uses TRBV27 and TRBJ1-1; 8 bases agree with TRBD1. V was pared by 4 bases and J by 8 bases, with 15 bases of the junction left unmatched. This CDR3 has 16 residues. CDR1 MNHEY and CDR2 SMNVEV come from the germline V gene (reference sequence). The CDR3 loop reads CASSSRGQGGLVEAFF. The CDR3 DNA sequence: TGTGCCAGCAGTTCCCGTGGACAGGGAGGTTTGGTCGAAGCTTTCTTT.

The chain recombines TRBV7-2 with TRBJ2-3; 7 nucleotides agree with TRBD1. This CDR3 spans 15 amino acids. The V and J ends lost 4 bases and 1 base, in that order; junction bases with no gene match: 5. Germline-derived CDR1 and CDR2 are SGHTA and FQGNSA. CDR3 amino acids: CASSSTDRGTDTQYF. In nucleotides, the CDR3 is TGTGCCAGCAGCTCGACCGACAGGGGCACAGATACGCAGTATTTT.

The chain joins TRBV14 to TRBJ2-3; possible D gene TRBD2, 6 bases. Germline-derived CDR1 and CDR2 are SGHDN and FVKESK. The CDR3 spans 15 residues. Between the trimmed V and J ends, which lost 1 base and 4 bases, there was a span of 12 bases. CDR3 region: CASSQGTSLADTQYF. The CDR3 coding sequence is TGTGCCAGCAGCCAAGGCACTAGCCTAGCAGATACGCAGTATTTT.

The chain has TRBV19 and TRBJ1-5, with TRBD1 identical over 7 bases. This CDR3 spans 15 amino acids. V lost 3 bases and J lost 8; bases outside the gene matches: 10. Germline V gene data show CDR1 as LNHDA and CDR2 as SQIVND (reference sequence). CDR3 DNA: TGTGCCAGTAGTATGGGGGACAGCCCACTGGAGCCCCAGCATTTT. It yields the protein CASSMGDSPLEPQHF.

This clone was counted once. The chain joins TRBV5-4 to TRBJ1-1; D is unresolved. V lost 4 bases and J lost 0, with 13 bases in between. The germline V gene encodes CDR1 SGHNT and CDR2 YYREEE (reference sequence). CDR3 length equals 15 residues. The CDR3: CASSRADGMNTEAFF. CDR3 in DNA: TGTGCCAGCAGCCGGGCGGACGGGATGAACACTGAAGCTTTCTTT.

In DNA, the CDR3 is TGTGCCAGCAGCCCCGCAGGGTACCATCAGCCCCAGCATTTT. Translation gives CASSPAGYHQPQHF. The chain carries TRBV6-1 and TRBJ1-5, with D tentatively TRBD1 (5 bases). This CDR3 spans 14 amino acids. Germline V gives CDR1 MNHNS, CDR2 SASEGT. V was shortened by 6 bases and J by 5 bases, with 14 bases between the two germline ends.

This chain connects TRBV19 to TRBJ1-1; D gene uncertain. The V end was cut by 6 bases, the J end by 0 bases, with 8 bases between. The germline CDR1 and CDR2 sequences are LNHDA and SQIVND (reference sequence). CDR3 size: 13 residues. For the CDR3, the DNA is TGTGCCAGTAGCTCCGTTTTGAACACTGAAGCTTTCTTT. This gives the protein CASSSVLNTEAFF.